This TCR beta chain was obtained from a study of radiotherapy plus CTLA-4 blockade in lung cancer. The study, taken as a whole, reports: After treatment with radiotherapy plus ipilimumab, TCR clones that came from the tumor expanded in blood. Interferon-beta, together with early blood T cell clone dynamics, reportedly best predicted response.

Profiled with immunoSEQ multiplex PCR; TCRdb holds only in-frame clones, not every one. This table holds 25,000 to 35,000 clones, about 78% found once. Looked up from germline, CDR1 is DFQATT and CDR2 is SNEGSKA (reference sequence). The CDR3 loop spans 11 amino acids. For this clone: Its antigen remains unknown. The junction does not match germline at one end; this may be a read error.

With ipilimumab providing CTLA-4 blockade, focal radiation was administered to patients who had chemo-refractory metastatic non-small-cell lung cancer. Sequenced here: peripheral blood, sampled from a patient treated with radiotherapy plus ipilimumab. The rearrangement uses TRBV20-1 and TRBJ2-7; D tentatively fits TRBD1 or TRBD2 (5 bases each). This clonotype was sampled from a human donor with non-small cell lung cancer who had stable disease on radiotherapy plus ipilimumab. CDR3 sequence (DNA): TGCAGTGCTAGAACCCCGGGACGACAAAACTTC. Residues: CSARTPGRQNF.